The subject of this entry is one T cell receptor (beta chain). The antigen remains unidentified. CDR1 and CDR2 from the germline V gene are MDHEN and SYDVKM. The CDR3 has 14 residues. The V gene lost 6 bases and the J gene lost 2 bases, with 14 bases spanning the gap. The entry originates in a study of blood T cells in healthy people across ages. Overall study results and limits: A strong correlation was found between TCR beta diversity and the percentage of naive T cells. Older age went with lower TCR beta diversity per million T cells, in a roughly linear way.

It was with a sample-barcoded 5' primer and a J-beta primer mix that a second PCR of about 7 to 12 cycles was run. TCRdb redid the calling of the 5' RACE reads with MiXCR, one entry per CDR3 protein. The sample records 790,000 or so distinct CDR3 sequences, 35% to 60% being singletons. The receptor comes from a man older than 75 in good health. Material for sequencing was blood. V usage is TRBV28 and J usage is TRBJ2-7; no clear D. The CDR3: CASRRGSRTYEQYF. The CDR3 DNA follows: TGTGCCAGCAGGCGAGGATCTAGGACCTACGAGCAGTACTTC.